This T cell receptor (beta chain) was sequenced for a study of monozygotic twins with inflammatory bowel disease. Findings of the study overall: Concordant and discordant twins showed no difference in repertoire similarity, possibly from limited power. In these data, no single strong IBD-associated signal or clonotype received support.

TCRdb reworked the 5' RACE reads into one entry per CDR3 protein, no DNA. This sample carries 110,000 to 150,000 distinct CDR3 sequences, with 0.95% to 1.5% going to the ten biggest clones. Notes on this clonotype: The antigen is undetermined.

This clonotype originated in a human donor with ulcerative colitis or Crohn's disease, or a healthy co-twin of an affected twin (not recorded which). The sequencing sample was made of blood.

This chain's CDR3 is CASSSTLSSYNEQFF. The rearrangement links TRBV11-2 to TRBJ2-1. The CDR3 extends over 15 amino acids. Germline CDR1 SGHAT, CDR2 FQNNGV.